Listed below are T cell receptor beta chains from one sample, sequenced in a study of blood T cell repertoires in COVID-19. Libraries were prepared by immunoSEQ multiplex PCR; TCRdb keeps only in-frame clonotypes and omits some of them. The repertoire holds about 270,000 clones, with approximately 85% as singletons. The sequencing input was peripheral blood. The receptor source for this set is a woman aged 70 to 79 with acute or convalescent COVID-19. Both conserved end residues are part of each CDR3. Each record gives: clone size, J gene, D gene, V gene, CDR3 protein, CDR3 DNA. A D gene is named only where the DNA matches it firmly. Clone sizes are given selectively: once, few, many, or a class where the clone is expanded.

clone_size: .; j_call: TRBJ2-5; d_call: .; v_call: TRBV7-2; cdr3_aa: CASSLYQGGGPTAQYF; cdr3_nt: TGTGCCAGCAGCTTATACCAGGGAGGGGGGCCAACGGCCCAGTACTTC
clone_size: .; j_call: TRBJ2-5; d_call: TRBD2; v_call: TRBV19; cdr3_aa: CASSGPGGETQYF; cdr3_nt: TGTGCCAGTAGTGGTCCGGGGGGAGAGACCCAGTACTTC
clone_size: .; j_call: TRBJ1-6; d_call: .; v_call: TRBV2; cdr3_aa: CASRAPQGLYNSPLHF; cdr3_nt: TGTGCCAGCAGAGCACCCCAGGGGCTATATAATTCACCCCTCCACTTT
clone_size: .; j_call: TRBJ2-1; d_call: .; v_call: TRBV11-1; cdr3_aa: CASSPMSEQFF; cdr3_nt: TGTGCCAGCAGCCCCATGAGTGAGCAGTTCTTC
clone_size: .; j_call: TRBJ1-1; d_call: .; v_call: TRBV10-3; cdr3_aa: CAIREAGGSGTEAFF; cdr3_nt: TGTGCCATCAGGGAAGCCGGAGGGTCGGGCACTGAAGCTTTCTTT
clone_size: once; j_call: TRBJ1-5; d_call: TRBD1; v_call: TRBV5-1; cdr3_aa: CASSWDGQGGIAQHF; cdr3_nt: TGCGCCAGCAGCTGGGACGGACAGGGTGGAATAGCCCAGCATTTT
clone_size: .; j_call: TRBJ1-6; d_call: .; v_call: TRBV6-6; cdr3_aa: CASSPQGLNSPLHF; cdr3_nt: TGTGCCAGCAGTCCCCAGGGGCTCAACTCACCCCTCCACTTT
clone_size: .; j_call: TRBJ2-7; d_call: TRBD1; v_call: TRBV2; cdr3_aa: CASSATGWEQYF; cdr3_nt: TGTGCCAGCAGCGCGACAGGGTGGGAGCAGTACTTC
clone_size: .; j_call: TRBJ2-7; d_call: .; v_call: TRBV2; cdr3_aa: CASSESGAAEQYF; cdr3_nt: TGTGCCAGCAGTGAATCTGGGGCCGCCGAGCAGTACTTC
clone_size: .; j_call: TRBJ2-3; d_call: TRBD1; v_call: TRBV11-1; cdr3_aa: CASSSDRARTDTQYF; cdr3_nt: TGTGCCAGCAGCTCGGACAGGGCCCGCACAGATACGCAGTATTTT
clone_size: .; j_call: TRBJ2-1; d_call: .; v_call: TRBV7-9; cdr3_aa: CASSLLSNEQFF; cdr3_nt: TGTGCCAGCAGCTTACTGTCCAATGAGCAGTTCTTC
clone_size: few; j_call: TRBJ2-7; d_call: TRBD1; v_call: TRBV6-1; cdr3_aa: CASSSGTDYEQYF; cdr3_nt: TGTGCCAGCAGCTCCGGGACAGACTACGAGCAGTACTTC
clone_size: .; j_call: TRBJ2-1; d_call: TRBD2; v_call: TRBV7-9; cdr3_aa: CASSLGGGGTYNEQFF; cdr3_nt: TGTGCCAGCAGCTTAGGAGGCGGGGGTACCTACAATGAGCAGTTCTTC
clone_size: .; j_call: TRBJ2-3; d_call: TRBD2; v_call: TRBV7-3; cdr3_aa: CASSHIPLAGGQDTQYF; cdr3_nt: TGTGCCAGCAGCCACATCCCACTAGCGGGGGGGCAAGATACGCAGTATTTT
clone_size: .; j_call: TRBJ2-3; d_call: TRBD2; v_call: TRBV3-1/TRBV3-2; cdr3_aa: CASGAGVVTDTQYF; cdr3_nt: TGTGCCAGCGGGGCGGGGGTCGTCACAGATACGCAGTATTTT
clone_size: once; j_call: TRBJ1-2; d_call: TRBD1; v_call: TRBV2; cdr3_aa: CATTPDRGKYYGYTF; cdr3_nt: TGTGCCACCACCCCCGACAGGGGGAAGTACTATGGCTACACCTTC
clone_size: .; j_call: TRBJ1-1; d_call: .; v_call: TRBV29-1; cdr3_aa: CSVTQEYTEAFF; cdr3_nt: TGCAGCGTTACACAGGAGTACACTGAAGCTTTCTTT
clone_size: .; j_call: TRBJ1-1; d_call: TRBD1; v_call: TRBV7-9; cdr3_aa: CASSLTRTGGSTAFF; cdr3_nt: TGTGCCAGCAGCTTAACGCGGACAGGGGGTAGTACAGCTTTCTTT
clone_size: .; j_call: TRBJ2-5; d_call: TRBD1; v_call: TRBV11-2; cdr3_aa: CASSRGPGQAPGETQYF; cdr3_nt: TGTGCCAGCAGCCGGGGGCCGGGACAGGCCCCCGGGGAGACCCAGTACTTC
clone_size: .; j_call: TRBJ1-1; d_call: TRBD1; v_call: TRBV30; cdr3_aa: CAWARDRGRTFF; cdr3_nt: TGTGCCTGGGCTCGGGACAGGGGAAGAACTTTCTTT
clone_size: .; j_call: TRBJ1-6; d_call: TRBD1; v_call: TRBV5-1; cdr3_aa: CASSPKTGENSPLHF; cdr3_nt: TGCGCCAGCAGCCCCAAGACAGGGGAAAATTCACCCCTCCACTTT
clone_size: .; j_call: TRBJ1-6; d_call: .; v_call: TRBV3-1/TRBV3-2; cdr3_aa: CASSQDLASPLHF; cdr3_nt: TGTGCCAGCAGCCAAGATCTGGCTTCACCCCTCCACTTT
clone_size: .; j_call: TRBJ2-1; d_call: .; v_call: TRBV6-2/TRBV6-3; cdr3_aa: CASSSAGSYNEQFF; cdr3_nt: TGTGCCAGCAGTTCCGCGGGCAGTTACAATGAGCAGTTCTTC
clone_size: .; j_call: TRBJ2-3; d_call: TRBD2; v_call: TRBV5-1; cdr3_aa: CASSLERGGGLTDTQYF; cdr3_nt: TGCGCCAGCAGCTTGGAGCGGGGCGGTGGCTTGACAGATACGCAGTATTTT
clone_size: few; j_call: TRBJ1-5; d_call: .; v_call: TRBV4-1; cdr3_aa: CASSHRQYNQPQHF; cdr3_nt: TGCGCCAGCAGCCACCGACAGTACAATCAGCCCCAGCATTTT
clone_size: few; j_call: TRBJ1-3; d_call: TRBD1; v_call: TRBV3-1/TRBV3-2; cdr3_aa: CASSQASGGMGTIYF; cdr3_nt: TGTGCCAGCAGCCAAGCTTCAGGGGGAATGGGGACCATATATTTT
clone_size: .; j_call: TRBJ2-7; d_call: TRBD2; v_call: TRBV5-1; cdr3_aa: CASSLNGLAETSQQYF; cdr3_nt: TGCGCCAGCAGCTTGAACGGACTAGCGGAGACTTCACAGCAGTACTTC
clone_size: .; j_call: TRBJ1-6; d_call: TRBD1; v_call: TRBV6-1; cdr3_aa: CASSEAPDRGLSPLHF; cdr3_nt: TGTGCCAGCAGTGAAGCCCCGGACAGGGGGCTTTCACCCCTCCACTTT
clone_size: .; j_call: TRBJ2-3; d_call: .; v_call: TRBV24-1; cdr3_aa: CATSDPHQVDTQYF; cdr3_nt: TGTGCCACCAGTGATCCCCACCAGGTCGATACGCAGTATTTT
clone_size: few; j_call: TRBJ1-5; d_call: .; v_call: TRBV19; cdr3_aa: CASSIYGAGSNQPQHF; cdr3_nt: TGTGCCAGTAGTATATATGGGGCCGGAAGCAATCAGCCCCAGCATTTT
clone_size: once; j_call: TRBJ2-2; d_call: .; v_call: TRBV15; cdr3_aa: CATSRDPRGELFF; cdr3_nt: TGTGCCACCAGCAGAGATCCTCGCGGGGAGCTGTTTTTT
clone_size: .; j_call: TRBJ2-3; d_call: .; v_call: TRBV14; cdr3_aa: CASSQAASRRTDTQYF; cdr3_nt: TGTGCCAGCAGCCAAGCGGCTTCTCGGCGGACAGATACGCAGTATTTT
clone_size: .; j_call: TRBJ1-2; d_call: .; v_call: TRBV3-1/TRBV3-2; cdr3_aa: CASSQGGGEGYTF; cdr3_nt: TGTGCCAGCAGCCAAGGGGGGGGCGAAGGCTACACCTTC
clone_size: .; j_call: TRBJ2-1; d_call: TRBD1; v_call: TRBV6-1; cdr3_aa: CASSEEAGISDRVLVNEQFF; cdr3_nt: TGTGCCAGCAGTGAAGAGGCGGGCATTTCCGACAGGGTTCTAGTCAATGAGCAGTTCTTC
clone_size: .; j_call: TRBJ1-1; d_call: .; v_call: TRBV18; cdr3_aa: CASSKGVNTEAFF; cdr3_nt: TGTGCCAGCTCGAAAGGGGTGAACACTGAAGCTTTCTTT
clone_size: .; j_call: TRBJ1-4; d_call: TRBD1; v_call: TRBV2; cdr3_aa: CASSGQGLQTEKLFF; cdr3_nt: TGTGCCAGCTCGGGACAGGGGTTACAAACTGAAAAACTGTTTTTT
clone_size: once; j_call: TRBJ1-2; d_call: TRBD1; v_call: TRBV12-3/TRBV12-4; cdr3_aa: CATEPQGGYGYTF; cdr3_nt: TGTGCCACCGAACCCCAGGGGGGCTATGGCTACACCTTC
clone_size: .; j_call: TRBJ1-6; d_call: TRBD1; v_call: TRBV3-1/TRBV3-2; cdr3_aa: CASSTRDSSSPLHF; cdr3_nt: TGTGCCAGCAGCACCCGGGACAGCAGTTCACCCCTCCACTTT
clone_size: once; j_call: TRBJ2-7; d_call: .; v_call: TRBV6-5; cdr3_aa: CASRRTGSSYEQYF; cdr3_nt: TGTGCCAGCAGGCGTACAGGGAGCTCCTACGAGCAGTACTTC
clone_size: .; j_call: TRBJ2-1; d_call: TRBD2; v_call: TRBV15; cdr3_aa: CATSISGGASSSYNEQFF; cdr3_nt: TGTGCCACCAGCATAAGCGGGGGGGCTTCCTCCTCCTACAATGAGCAGTTCTTC
clone_size: .; j_call: TRBJ2-1; d_call: TRBD2; v_call: TRBV4-2; cdr3_aa: CASSHATSGGAYNEQFF; cdr3_nt: TGTGCCAGCAGCCATGCCACTAGCGGGGGGGCCTACAATGAGCAGTTCTTC
clone_size: .; j_call: TRBJ2-5; d_call: .; v_call: TRBV15; cdr3_aa: CATSRDPVGVATQYF; cdr3_nt: TGTGCCACCAGCAGAGATCCGGTCGGGGTGGCGACCCAGTACTTC
clone_size: .; j_call: TRBJ2-1; d_call: TRBD1; v_call: TRBV5-1; cdr3_aa: CASSLGTGEQQFF; cdr3_nt: TGCGCCAGCAGCTTGGGGACAGGAGAGCAACAGTTCTTC
clone_size: .; j_call: TRBJ1-2; d_call: TRBD1; v_call: TRBV18; cdr3_aa: CASSRAGGDNYGYTF; cdr3_nt: TGTGCCAGCTCGCGAGCAGGGGGAGACAACTATGGCTACACCTTC
clone_size: .; j_call: TRBJ1-2; d_call: .; v_call: TRBV10-1; cdr3_aa: CASSEAGTYGGYTF; cdr3_nt: TGCGCCAGCAGTGAGGCCGGGACTTACGGTGGCTACACCTTC
clone_size: .; j_call: TRBJ1-3; d_call: TRBD1; v_call: TRBV18; cdr3_aa: CASSPSQGASGNTIYF; cdr3_nt: TGTGCCAGCTCACCATCACAGGGGGCGTCCGGAAACACCATATATTTT
clone_size: .; j_call: TRBJ1-5; d_call: .; v_call: TRBV2; cdr3_aa: CASHQGPNQPQHF; cdr3_nt: TGTGCCAGCCATCAGGGCCCCAATCAGCCCCAGCATTTT
clone_size: once; j_call: TRBJ2-1; d_call: .; v_call: TRBV13; cdr3_aa: CASSPGGGGHNEQFF; cdr3_nt: TGTGCCAGCAGCCCCGGTGGAGGGGGCCACAATGAGCAGTTCTTC
clone_size: .; j_call: TRBJ1-5; d_call: .; v_call: TRBV5-1; cdr3_aa: CASSLDAGPNQPQHF; cdr3_nt: TGCGCCAGCAGCTTGGATGCGGGACCGAATCAGCCCCAGCATTTT
clone_size: once; j_call: TRBJ1-1; d_call: .; v_call: TRBV13; cdr3_aa: CASSLQIMNTEAFF; cdr3_nt: TGTGCCAGCAGCTTACAGATTATGAACACTGAAGCTTTCTTT
clone_size: .; j_call: TRBJ2-4; d_call: .; v_call: TRBV6-1; cdr3_aa: CASSEGGHSIAKNIQYF; cdr3_nt: TGTGCCAGCAGTGAAGGGGGCCACAGCATAGCCAAAAACATTCAGTACTTC
clone_size: .; j_call: TRBJ1-2; d_call: .; v_call: TRBV18; cdr3_aa: CASSPVSLNYGYTF; cdr3_nt: TGTGCCAGCTCACCCGTCAGTCTTAACTATGGCTACACCTTC
clone_size: .; j_call: TRBJ2-1; d_call: TRBD2; v_call: TRBV9; cdr3_aa: CASSVTGGSYNEQFF; cdr3_nt: TGTGCCAGCAGCGTAACGGGGGGGTCCTACAATGAGCAGTTCTTC
clone_size: .; j_call: TRBJ2-7; d_call: .; v_call: TRBV25-1; cdr3_aa: CASSHSYSYEQYF; cdr3_nt: TGTGCCAGTAGTCATAGCTACTCCTACGAGCAGTACTTC
clone_size: few; j_call: TRBJ1-1; d_call: .; v_call: TRBV6-5; cdr3_aa: CASSPTTDTEAFF; cdr3_nt: TGTGCCAGCAGCCCAACGACAGACACTGAAGCTTTCTTT
clone_size: .; j_call: TRBJ1-4; d_call: TRBD1; v_call: TRBV29-1; cdr3_aa: CSVETGGILFF; cdr3_nt: TGCAGCGTTGAAACAGGGGGCATACTGTTTTTT
clone_size: .; j_call: TRBJ1-1; d_call: .; v_call: TRBV24-1; cdr3_aa: CATRQAGNTEAFF; cdr3_nt: TGTGCCACCCGGCAGGCGGGAAACACTGAAGCTTTCTTT
clone_size: .; j_call: TRBJ1-6; d_call: .; v_call: TRBV7-2; cdr3_aa: CASSLELLNRRNSPLHF; cdr3_nt: TGTGCCAGCAGCTTGGAACTCCTAAACCGGAGAAATTCACCCCTCCACTTT
clone_size: .; j_call: TRBJ2-5; d_call: TRBD2; v_call: TRBV5-6; cdr3_aa: CASSKLAGGHFGETQYF; cdr3_nt: TGTGCCAGCAGCAAACTAGCGGGGGGGCATTTTGGAGAGACCCAGTACTTC